What follows are 15 T cell receptor beta chains derived from one specimen sequenced in a study of CD8 T cells in ankylosing spondylitis. General study findings and limits: Within ankylosing spondylitis blood, a TCR beta motif made up of several highly homologous variants appeared to be characteristic.

TCRdb used MiXCR to reprocess the 5' RACE reads, holding one entry per CDR3 protein. Among 250,000 to 350,000 distinct CDR3 sequences listed, under 8.5% were seen once. Their cognate antigens are unknown. The sequencing sample was made of blood, either unsorted or a sorted T cell fraction (not recorded which). These receptor sequences come from a male donor with ankylosing spondylitis.

This sequence joins TRBV7-2 and TRBJ2-5; 8 bases match TRBD2. The CDR3 contains 15 residues. V lost 6 bases, J lost 0 bases, and 6 bases stayed unmatched. CDR1 SGHTA and CDR2 FQGNSA come from the germline V gene. The chain's CDR3 is CASSRLASYQETQYF. CDR3 DNA sequence: TGTGCCAGCAGTCGACTAGCGTCTTACCAAGAGACCCAGTACTTC.

The chain combines TRBV19 with TRBJ2-1, with 11 bases identical to TRBD2. The CDR3 runs to 16 residues. Germline loops: CDR1 LNHDA, CDR2 SQIVND (reference sequence). V lost 5 bases to trimming and J lost 3 bases; unmatched junction nucleotides: 6. CDR3 DNA sequence: TGTGCCAGTAGTTCTAGCGGGAGGCGCAGCTACAATGAGCAGTTCTTC. This translates into CASSSSGRRSYNEQFF.

The chain couples TRBV5-5 to TRBJ2-3; D perhaps matches TRBD1 (5 bases). V was pared by 5 bases and J by 0 bases, with 10 bases between. The CDR3 contains 14 residues. CDR1 and CDR2 from the germline V gene are SGHKS and YYEKEE (reference sequence). CDR3 sequence (DNA): TGTGCCAGCAGTGGGGCCCTTAGCACAGATACGCAGTATTTT. Translated: CASSGALSTDTQYF.

DNA for the CDR3: TGCAGCGCCTCCCACGGGGGTGTCGGCACTGAAGCTTTCTTT. This gives the protein CSASHGGVGTEAFF. The chain links TRBV29-1 to TRBJ1-1; TRBD1 is a possible D gene (5 bases). Germline V CDR1 and CDR2: SQVTM, ANQGSEA. The CDR3 extends over 14 amino acids. Deletions cut 7 bases from V and 4 bases from J, with 19 bases between.

The V and J genes are TRBV7-6 and TRBJ1-6; possibly TRBD1 for D (6 bases). Germline CDR1 reads SGHVS; CDR2 reads FNYEAQ. V was clipped by 5 bases and J by 2 bases, with 16 bases between them. The CDR3 covers 17 residues. CDR3 region: CASSALPGGTYNSPLHF. The CDR3 DNA is TGTGCCAGCAGCGCACTCCCGGGGGGCACCTATAATTCACCCCTCCACTTT.

The V and J genes are TRBV5-1 and TRBJ2-7; 11 nucleotides align to TRBD2. The CDR3 length is 14 residues. V trimming: 0 bases; J trimming: 7 bases; junction bases outside the gene matches: 3. CDR1 SGHRS and CDR2 YFSETQ come from the germline V gene. The CDR3 reads CASSLVLAGGEQYF. CDR3 nucleotides: TGCGCCAGCAGCTTGGTGCTAGCGGGAGGTGAGCAGTACTTC.

This clonotype occurred a few times. The rearrangement links TRBV12-3 or TRBV12-4 to TRBJ2-1; 8 bases line up with TRBD2. The CDR3 sequence is 13 residues long. Trimming at V came to 8 bases and at J to 7 bases, leaving 7 bases not matched to a gene. CDR3 in amino acids: CASGPSGGNEQFF. The CDR3, as DNA: TGTGCCAGCGGTCCGAGCGGGGGTAATGAGCAGTTCTTC.

V gene TRBV7-9 combines with J gene TRBJ1-6; no firm D call. The CDR3 covers 13 residues. The germline V and J ends were trimmed by 8 bases and 4 bases, with 9 bases remaining between them. In germline, CDR1 is SEHNR, CDR2 FQNEAQ (reference sequence). CDR3 nucleotide sequence: TGTGCCAGCCTGCAAAATTATAATTCACCCCTCCACTTT. This codes for CASLQNYNSPLHF.

This clonotype was observed a handful of times. This chain uses TRBV5-1 with TRBJ2-6; D gene ambiguous. The ends were cut back, 2 bases at V and 0 bases at J, with 6 bases in the middle. Germline V gives CDR1 SGHRS, CDR2 YFSETQ. CDR3 size: 15 residues. The CDR3: CASSFTPSGANVLTF. CDR3 sequence (DNA): TGCGCCAGCAGCTTTACACCCTCTGGGGCCAACGTCCTGACTTTC.

This clonotype turned up a few times. V and J are TRBV3-1 and TRBJ1-5, with no clear D. From germline, CDR1 is LGHDT and CDR2 YNNKEL (reference sequence). The CDR3 has 15 residues. The V and J ends lost 2 bases and 1 base respectively, with 9 bases between them. The DNA for the CDR3 is TGTGCCAGCAGCCAATTGCCAGCGAGCAATCAGCCCCAGCATTTT. Its protein product is CASSQLPASNQPQHF.

This rearrangement joins TRBV12-3 or TRBV12-4 to TRBJ1-2, with D unclear. V shed 5 bases and J shed 4 bases, with 11 bases lying between them. This CDR3 is 13 amino acids long. CDR3 loop: CASSLPGGYGYTF. The CDR3 coding sequence is TGTGCCAGCAGTCTTCCCGGCGGCTATGGCTACACCTTC.

This clonotype was found many times. This rearrangement joins TRBV29-1 to TRBJ2-7, with 8 bases that match TRBD1. J was trimmed by 1 base and V by 4 bases; bases with no gene match: 3. CDR1 is SQVTM and CDR2 is ANQGSEA in the germline V gene. The CDR3 extends over 13 amino acids. CDR3 region: CSVVDRGSYEQYF. CDR3 DNA sequence: TGCAGCGTTGTTGACAGGGGTTCCTACGAGCAGTACTTC.

The CDR3 DNA sequence: TGCAGTGCTAGAGTCCCGCTAAGCGGCTACAATGAGCAGTTCTTC. It specifies CSARVPLSGYNEQFF. The J gene is TRBJ2-1, the V gene TRBV20-1; TRBD2 is a possible D gene (5 bases). V lost 1 base and J lost 3, with 13 bases in between. The CDR3 runs 15 residues. Germline CDR1 DFQATT, CDR2 SNEGSKA (reference sequence).

This clonotype was seen ten or more times. The V gene is TRBV7-2, the J gene TRBJ2-1; 8 nucleotides match TRBD1. The germline V gene has CDR1 SGHTA and CDR2 FQGNSA. V was clipped by 1 base and J by 10 bases; unmatched bases: 12. The CDR3 is 16 residues long. CDR3 loop: CASSLDGTGGNLEQFF. The CDR3 DNA is TGTGCCAGCAGCTTAGATGGGACAGGCGGGAATTTGGAGCAGTTCTTC.

The chain carries TRBV5-1 and TRBJ2-3; 10 positions match TRBD2. With 3 bases clipped from V and 3 bases from J, the junction kept 7 bases outside the gene matches. Germline CDR1 SGHRS, CDR2 YFSETQ. The CDR3 loop spans 16 amino acids. CDR3 sequence reads: CASSWSSGRYTDTQYF. In DNA, the CDR3 is TGCGCCAGCAGCTGGTCTAGCGGGAGATATACAGATACGCAGTATTTT.